A selection of T cell receptor beta chains follows, all from one sample in a study of patients and donors after allogeneic stem cell transplantation. TCRdb fed the RT-PCR reads into MiXCR, producing one record per CDR3 protein. In the table there are approximately 150,000 distinct CDR3 sequences, about a quarter of which are singletons. Sequenced input: blood, either unsorted or a sorted T cell fraction (not recorded which). These receptors were obtained from a human donor who was either an allogeneic HSCT recipient or a stem cell or donor lymphocyte infusion donor (not recorded which). It is not recorded whose cells these are; they may come from a transplant donor. CDR3s include the opening cysteine and the closing phenylalanine or tryptophan. The D gene is left open where the match is weak. Size is omitted from some rows. Given values are once, few, many or a class for expanded clones.

v_gene: TRBV7-9
len: 15
d_gene: TRBD2
abundance: few
j_gene: TRBJ2-1
CDR3aa: CASSRTSGTDNEQFF
CDR3nt: TGTGCCAGCAGCAGGACTAGCGGGACGGACAATGAGCAGTTCTTC

v_gene: TRBV5-1
len: 15
d_gene: TRBD1
abundance: -
j_gene: TRBJ2-1
CDR3aa: CASSLDRTGVDEQFF
CDR3nt: TGCGCCAGCAGCTTGGACCGGACAGGTGTCGATGAGCAGTTCTTC

v_gene: TRBV20-1
len: 13
d_gene: -
abundance: few
j_gene: TRBJ1-1
CDR3aa: CSARDHGAVEAFF
CDR3nt: TGCAGTGCTAGAGATCACGGGGCGGTTGAAGCTTTCTTT

v_gene: TRBV20-1
len: 17
d_gene: TRBD2
abundance: few
j_gene: TRBJ2-2
CDR3aa: CSARDLSSGGATGELFF
CDR3nt: TGCAGTGCTAGAGATTTAAGTAGCGGGGGTGCGACCGGGGAGCTGTTTTTT

v_gene: TRBV7-9
len: 13
d_gene: -
abundance: -
j_gene: TRBJ1-1
CDR3aa: CASSLAGPTEAFF
CDR3nt: TGTGCCAGCAGCTTAGCGGGGCCCACTGAAGCTTTCTTT

v_gene: TRBV20-1
len: 14
d_gene: -
abundance: few
j_gene: TRBJ2-7
CDR3aa: CSAISGDLGYEQYF
CDR3nt: TGCAGTGCTATAAGCGGCGATCTGGGCTACGAGCAGTACTTC

v_gene: TRBV5-1
len: 13
d_gene: -
abundance: many
j_gene: TRBJ1-4
CDR3aa: CASSLGGDEKLFF
CDR3nt: TGCGCCAGCAGCCTGGGGGGTGATGAAAAACTGTTTTTT

v_gene: TRBV6-5
len: 13
d_gene: -
abundance: -
j_gene: TRBJ1-1
CDR3aa: CASSWTPNTEAFF
CDR3nt: TGTGCCAGCAGCTGGACACCTAACACTGAAGCTTTCTTT

v_gene: TRBV20-1
len: 15
d_gene: -
abundance: -
j_gene: TRBJ1-1
CDR3aa: CSARSARGQNTEAFF
CDR3nt: TGCAGTGCTAGATCAGCAAGGGGCCAGAACACTGAAGCTTTCTTT

v_gene: TRBV3-1
len: 14
d_gene: -
abundance: -
j_gene: TRBJ1-2
CDR3aa: CASSAQEHDYGYTF
CDR3nt: TGTGCCAGCAGCGCACAAGAACACGACTATGGCTACACCTTC

v_gene: TRBV20-1
len: 11
d_gene: -
abundance: few
j_gene: TRBJ1-1
CDR3aa: CSASSDTEAFF
CDR3nt: TGCAGTGCTAGTTCGGACACTGAAGCTTTCTTT

v_gene: TRBV5-4
len: 13
d_gene: -
abundance: -
j_gene: TRBJ2-7
CDR3aa: CASTSRGENEQYF
CDR3nt: TGTGCCAGCACCTCTAGGGGGGAGAACGAGCAGTACTTC

v_gene: TRBV20-1
len: 12
d_gene: -
abundance: few
j_gene: TRBJ1-1
CDR3aa: CSARRQYTEAFF
CDR3nt: TGCAGTGCTAGGCGGCAGTACACTGAAGCTTTCTTT

v_gene: TRBV20-1
len: 18
d_gene: -
abundance: -
j_gene: TRBJ2-2
CDR3aa: CSASPTFGRGKNTGELFF
CDR3nt: TGCAGTGCCAGTCCAACGTTCGGCCGGGGGAAGAACACCGGGGAGCTGTTTTTT

v_gene: TRBV19
len: 15
d_gene: -
abundance: -
j_gene: TRBJ1-1
CDR3aa: CASSPPRALNTEAFF
CDR3nt: TGTGCCAGTAGCCCCCCCCGGGCCTTGAACACTGAAGCTTTCTTT

v_gene: TRBV7-2
len: 12
d_gene: -
abundance: few
j_gene: TRBJ1-2
CDR3aa: CASSLGWVGYTF
CDR3nt: TGTGCCAGCAGCTTAGGCTGGGTCGGCTACACCTTC

v_gene: TRBV6-5
len: 13
d_gene: -
abundance: few
j_gene: TRBJ2-4
CDR3aa: CASSTGAKNIQYF
CDR3nt: TGTGCCAGCAGTACAGGGGCCAAAAACATTCAGTACTTC

v_gene: TRBV6-5
len: 16
d_gene: TRBD1
abundance: few
j_gene: TRBJ1-2
CDR3aa: CASSYSSTGGAYGYTF
CDR3nt: TGTGCCAGCAGTTACTCCTCGACAGGGGGCGCGTACGGCTACACCTTC

v_gene: TRBV10-3
len: 14
d_gene: -
abundance: few
j_gene: TRBJ2-3
CDR3aa: CAIRADSSGDTQYF
CDR3nt: TGTGCCATCAGGGCAGACTCCTCGGGAGATACGCAGTATTTT

v_gene: TRBV12-3/TRBV12-4
len: 14
d_gene: -
abundance: -
j_gene: TRBJ1-4
CDR3aa: CASSNTATNEKLFF
CDR3nt: TGTGCCAGCAGTAACACGGCAACTAATGAAAAACTGTTTTTT

v_gene: TRBV19
len: 14
d_gene: -
abundance: few
j_gene: TRBJ1-2
CDR3aa: CASSSLTPNYGYTF
CDR3nt: TGTGCCAGTAGTTCTTTGACACCTAACTATGGCTACACCTTC

v_gene: TRBV7-9
len: 16
d_gene: TRBD1
abundance: few
j_gene: TRBJ2-5
CDR3aa: CASSLAPGQEEETQYF
CDR3nt: TGTGCCAGCAGCTTAGCACCGGGACAGGAGGAAGAGACCCAGTACTTC

v_gene: TRBV5-1
len: 15
d_gene: TRBD1
abundance: -
j_gene: TRBJ1-4
CDR3aa: CASSLVEGAGEKLFF
CDR3nt: TGCGCCAGCAGCTTGGTAGAGGGGGCTGGAGAAAAACTGTTTTTT

v_gene: TRBV20-1
len: 11
d_gene: -
abundance: -
j_gene: TRBJ2-1
CDR3aa: CSARSEVGAAF
CDR3nt: TGCAGTGCTAGAAGTGAGGTTGGAGCGGCCTTC

v_gene: TRBV4-3
len: 17
d_gene: -
abundance: -
j_gene: TRBJ2-2
CDR3aa: CASSTHPQLHGTGELFF
CDR3nt: TGCGCCAGCAGCACCCACCCCCAATTACACGGAACCGGGGAGCTGTTTTTT

v_gene: TRBV5-1
len: 12
d_gene: TRBD1
abundance: many
j_gene: TRBJ1-4
CDR3aa: CASSFAGGKLFF
CDR3nt: TGCGCCAGCAGCTTCGCAGGGGGAAAACTGTTTTTT

v_gene: TRBV6-1
len: 14
d_gene: -
abundance: once
j_gene: TRBJ2-3
CDR3aa: CASSVDPAGDTQYF
CDR3nt: TGTGCCAGCAGTGTCGATCCAGCCGGGGATACGCAGTATTTT

v_gene: TRBV20-1
len: 14
d_gene: TRBD2
abundance: -
j_gene: TRBJ2-3
CDR3aa: CSTELAGGRDTQYF
CDR3nt: TGCAGTACGGAGCTAGCGGGGGGTCGAGATACGCAGTATTTT

v_gene: TRBV5-1
len: 14
d_gene: TRBD1
abundance: -
j_gene: TRBJ1-2
CDR3aa: CASSRLQGYHGYTF
CDR3nt: TGCGCCAGCAGCCGATTACAGGGGTACCATGGCTACACCTTC

v_gene: TRBV19
len: 14
d_gene: -
abundance: -
j_gene: TRBJ1-5
CDR3aa: CASRTSGSNQPQHF
CDR3nt: TGTGCCAGTAGAACCTCGGGCAGCAATCAGCCCCAGCATTTT

v_gene: TRBV12-3/TRBV12-4
len: 14
d_gene: TRBD2
abundance: -
j_gene: TRBJ2-5
CDR3aa: CASSLAGGPETQYF
CDR3nt: TGTGCCAGCAGCCTAGCGGGGGGGCCGGAGACCCAGTACTTC

v_gene: TRBV5-5
len: 15
d_gene: -
abundance: few
j_gene: TRBJ2-2
CDR3aa: CASSGAPRNTGELFF
CDR3nt: TGTGCCAGCAGCGGGGCCCCACGAAACACCGGGGAGCTGTTTTTT

v_gene: TRBV20-1
len: 11
d_gene: -
abundance: -
j_gene: TRBJ2-7
CDR3aa: CSAARRMGQYF
CDR3nt: TGCAGTGCAGCGCGCAGGATGGGGCAGTACTTC

v_gene: TRBV6-5
len: 14
d_gene: TRBD1
abundance: -
j_gene: TRBJ2-7
CDR3aa: CASSYGDRGYEQYF
CDR3nt: TGTGCCAGCAGTTACGGAGACAGGGGCTACGAGCAGTACTTC

v_gene: TRBV10-3
len: 15
d_gene: TRBD1
abundance: few
j_gene: TRBJ2-2
CDR3aa: CAISDLRTGYRELFF
CDR3nt: TGTGCCATCAGTGACCTGAGGACAGGCTACCGGGAGCTGTTTTTT

v_gene: TRBV12-3/TRBV12-4
len: 16
d_gene: -
abundance: -
j_gene: TRBJ1-1
CDR3aa: CASSFGIGMGLAEAFF
CDR3nt: TGTGCCAGCAGTTTCGGCATAGGGATGGGATTGGCTGAAGCTTTCTTT